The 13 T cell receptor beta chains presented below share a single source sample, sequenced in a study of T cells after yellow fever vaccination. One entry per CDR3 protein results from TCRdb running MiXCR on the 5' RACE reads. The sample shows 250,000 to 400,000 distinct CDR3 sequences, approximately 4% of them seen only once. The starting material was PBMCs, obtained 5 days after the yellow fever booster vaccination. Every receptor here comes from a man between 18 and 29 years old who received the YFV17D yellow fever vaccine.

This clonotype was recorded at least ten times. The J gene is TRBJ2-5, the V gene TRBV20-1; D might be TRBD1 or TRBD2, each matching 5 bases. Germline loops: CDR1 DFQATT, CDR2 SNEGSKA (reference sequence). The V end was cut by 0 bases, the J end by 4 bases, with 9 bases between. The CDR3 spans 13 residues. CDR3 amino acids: CSARDSGRETQYF. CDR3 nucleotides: TGCAGTGCTAGAGATTCGGGACGAGAGACCCAGTACTTC.

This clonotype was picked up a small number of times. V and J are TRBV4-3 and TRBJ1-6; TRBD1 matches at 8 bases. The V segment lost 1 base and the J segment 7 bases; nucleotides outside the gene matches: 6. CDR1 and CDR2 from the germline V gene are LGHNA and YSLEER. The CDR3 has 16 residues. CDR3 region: CASSQVGTGLNSPLHF. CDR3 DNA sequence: TGCGCCAGCAGCCAAGTAGGGACAGGCCTAAATTCACCCCTCCACTTT.

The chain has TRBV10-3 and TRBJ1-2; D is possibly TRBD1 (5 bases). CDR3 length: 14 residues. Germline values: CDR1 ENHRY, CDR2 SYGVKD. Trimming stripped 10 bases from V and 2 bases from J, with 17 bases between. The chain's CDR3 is CATERDGRNYGYTF. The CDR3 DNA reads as TGTGCCACCGAAAGGGACGGAAGAAACTATGGCTACACCTTC.

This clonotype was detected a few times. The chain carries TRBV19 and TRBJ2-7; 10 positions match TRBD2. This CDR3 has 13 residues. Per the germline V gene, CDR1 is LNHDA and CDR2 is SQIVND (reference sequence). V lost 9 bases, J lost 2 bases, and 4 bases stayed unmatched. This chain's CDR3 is CASRLAGAYEQYF. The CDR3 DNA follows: TGTGCCAGCCGTCTAGCGGGGGCCTACGAGCAGTACTTC.

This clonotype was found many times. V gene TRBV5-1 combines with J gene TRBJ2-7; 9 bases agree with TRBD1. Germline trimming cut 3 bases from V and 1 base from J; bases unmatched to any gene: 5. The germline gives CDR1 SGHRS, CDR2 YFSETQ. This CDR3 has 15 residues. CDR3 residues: CASSSPTGGSYEQYF. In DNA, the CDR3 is TGCGCCAGCAGCTCACCGACAGGGGGTTCCTACGAGCAGTACTTC.

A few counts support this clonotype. The CDR3 reads CASSTGQGAGYGYTF. CDR3 in DNA: TGCGCCAGCAGCACCGGACAGGGGGCCGGCTATGGCTACACCTTC. This chain links TRBV5-1 with TRBJ1-2, with TRBD1 matching over 11 bases. The CDR3 has 15 residues. J lost 4 bases, V lost 4 bases, and 6 bases had no gene match. Germline lookup yields CDR1 SGHRS and CDR2 YFSETQ.

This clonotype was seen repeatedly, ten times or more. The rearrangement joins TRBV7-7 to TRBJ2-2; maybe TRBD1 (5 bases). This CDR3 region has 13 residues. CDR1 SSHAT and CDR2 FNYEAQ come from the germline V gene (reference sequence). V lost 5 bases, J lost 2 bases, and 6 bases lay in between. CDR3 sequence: CASSRTNTGELFF. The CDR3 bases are TGTGCCAGCAGCCGGACAAACACCGGGGAGCTGTTTTTT.

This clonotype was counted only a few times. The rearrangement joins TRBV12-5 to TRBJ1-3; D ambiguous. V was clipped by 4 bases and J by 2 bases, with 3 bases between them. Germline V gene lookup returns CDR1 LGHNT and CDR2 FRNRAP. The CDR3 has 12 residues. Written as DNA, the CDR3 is TGTGCTAGTGGTTCTGCTGGAAACACCATATATTTT. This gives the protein CASGSAGNTIYF.

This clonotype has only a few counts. CDR3 in amino acids: CSARTPRTGYTF. The CDR3 coding sequence is TGCAGCGCACGGACCCCCCGCACCGGCTACACCTTC. The chain has TRBV29-1 and TRBJ1-2; D remains ambiguous. Per germline, CDR1 SQVTM and CDR2 ANQGSEA. V shed 7 bases and J shed 8 bases, with 17 bases lying between them. There are 12 residues in the CDR3.

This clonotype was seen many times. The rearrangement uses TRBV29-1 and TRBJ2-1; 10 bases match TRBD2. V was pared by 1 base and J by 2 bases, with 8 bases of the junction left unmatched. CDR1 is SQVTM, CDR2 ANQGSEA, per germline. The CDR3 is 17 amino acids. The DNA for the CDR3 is TGCAGCGTTGAAGTCCCTAGCGGGGGTTCGACCTACAATGAGCAGTTCTTC. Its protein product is CSVEVPSGGSTYNEQFF.

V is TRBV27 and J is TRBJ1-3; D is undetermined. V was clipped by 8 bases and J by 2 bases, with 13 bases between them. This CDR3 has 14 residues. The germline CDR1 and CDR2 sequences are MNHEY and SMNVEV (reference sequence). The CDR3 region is CASGESGPGNTIYF. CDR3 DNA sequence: TGTGCCAGCGGGGAATCAGGACCTGGAAACACCATATATTTT.

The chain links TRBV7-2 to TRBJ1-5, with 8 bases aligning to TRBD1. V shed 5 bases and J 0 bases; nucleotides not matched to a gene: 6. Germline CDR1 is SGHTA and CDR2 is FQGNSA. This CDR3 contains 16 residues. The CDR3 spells CASSLTGAFSNQPQHF. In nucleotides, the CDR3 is TGTGCCAGCAGCCTGACAGGGGCTTTTAGCAATCAGCCCCAGCATTTT.

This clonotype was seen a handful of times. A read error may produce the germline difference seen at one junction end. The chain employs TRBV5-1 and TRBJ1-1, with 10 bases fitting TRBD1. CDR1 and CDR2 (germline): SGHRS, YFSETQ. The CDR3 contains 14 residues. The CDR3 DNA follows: TGCGCCAGCAGCCCCCCCGGGACAGGGGCAATATCTGCCTTT. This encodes CASSPPGTGAISAF.